These T cell receptor beta chains were read from a single sample in a study of cytomegalovirus exposure and HLA in healthy donors. The data were produced by immunoSEQ multiplex PCR, yet TCRdb's version contains in-frame clones alone and is incomplete. The sample table includes 150,000 or so clones. Sequenced sample: PBMCs. The receptor source for this set is a woman aged 45-65 years in good health and CMV-seronegative. Both conserved end residues are part of each CDR3. D genes are given only for firm matches.

j_gene | d_gene | v_gene | CDR3nt | CDR3aa
TRBJ1-3 | - | TRBV6-1 | TGTGCCAGCAGTGAAAAGACTGCTAGAAACACCATATATTTT | CASSEKTARNTIYF
TRBJ2-1 | TRBD1 | TRBV29-1 | TGCAGCGCGCGACAGGGGATTATGGCTGAGCAGTTCTTC | CSARQGIMAEQFF
TRBJ2-3 | - | TRBV4-1 | TGCGCCAGCAGCCAGGTCGCGGGGGCAGGAGATACGCAGTATTTT | CASSQVAGAGDTQYF
TRBJ2-7 | TRBD1 | TRBV19 | TGTGCCAGTAGGGACAGGATTACCTACGAGCAGTACTTC | CASRDRITYEQYF
TRBJ2-3 | TRBD1 | TRBV6-5 | TGTGCCAGCAGCCCGGGACAGGGGAGGGGGATAAGACGGTATTTT | CASSPGQGRGIRRYF
TRBJ2-5 | - | TRBV5-5 | TGTGCCAGCAGCTTGATTAACAGGGCGCAAGAGACCCAGTACTTC | CASSLINRAQETQYF
TRBJ1-1 | TRBD1 | TRBV18 | TGTGCCAGCTCGCCTCAACAGGGGCTAATGAACACTGAAGCTTTCTTT | CASSPQQGLMNTEAFF
TRBJ1-4 | TRBD1 | TRBV6-1 | TGTGCCAGCAGCAACCAGGGACAGGGTAATGAAAAACTGTTTTTT | CASSNQGQGNEKLFF
TRBJ1-4 | - | TRBV5-1 | TGCGCTAGCAGCGCCGGGACAAACACTCCTTATGAAAAACTGTTTTTT | CASSAGTNTPYEKLFF
TRBJ2-7 | - | TRBV11-3 | TGTGCCAGCTCGCTGGGGCAGCCTCCCGGAAACGAGCAGTACTTC | CASSLGQPPGNEQYF
TRBJ2-7 | TRBD2 | TRBV4-1 | TGCGCCAGCAGCCAGTTCCCGGGACTAGCGGGATCTGGAGAGCAGTACTTC | CASSQFPGLAGSGEQYF
TRBJ1-2 | - | TRBV18 | TGTGCCAGCTCACCACCACAGGTTCTAAACTATGGCTACACCTTC | CASSPPQVLNYGYTF
TRBJ2-7 | TRBD2 | TRBV7-3 | TGTGCCAGCACCCCGCCCCGTCTAGCGGGAGTTAACTACGAGCAGTACTTC | CASTPPRLAGVNYEQYF
TRBJ2-7 | TRBD1 | TRBV28 | TGTGCCAGCAGTTCCGCCGGGACAGGGAAGGTCGAGCAGTACTTC | CASSSAGTGKVEQYF
TRBJ2-7 | TRBD2 | TRBV7-2 | TGTGCCAGCAGCTCGGGGCGGGGGTCCTACGAGCAGTACTTC | CASSSGRGSYEQYF
TRBJ1-6 | - | TRBV6-6 | TGTGCCAGCAGTCCTAAAGCGGGGCCTTCACCCCTCCACTTT | CASSPKAGPSPLHF
TRBJ2-1 | TRBD1 | TRBV19 | TGTGCCAGTAGTATAGGTCGCCAGGGGGTATCTATAGACAATGAGCAGTTCTTC | CASSIGRQGVSIDNEQFF
TRBJ2-5 | TRBD2 | TRBV5-1 | TGCGCCAGCAGCTTGGGGACTAGCGGGGGCGAGACCCAGTACTTC | CASSLGTSGGETQYF
TRBJ1-2 | - | TRBV27 | TGTGCCAGCAGTTCTCACGGTCAGGATACAGACTACACCTTC | CASSSHGQDTDYTF
TRBJ1-4 | - | TRBV10-3 | TGTGCCACCCAAAACAGGGTGGCTGCAACTAATGAAAAACTGTTTTTT | CATQNRVAATNEKLFF
TRBJ2-7 | TRBD1 | TRBV29-1 | TGCAGCGTTGTTAGGGACAGAGACGAGCAGTACTTC | CSVVRDRDEQYF
TRBJ2-7 | TRBD1 | TRBV18 | TGTGCCAGCTCAGCACAACGACAGGGGGCTTCCTACGAGCAGTACTTC | CASSAQRQGASYEQYF
TRBJ2-3 | TRBD2 | TRBV2 | TGTGCCAGCAGTGTGATAGCGGGAGAACCCGTGCGCACAGATACGCAGTATTTT | CASSVIAGEPVRTDTQYF
TRBJ2-1 | TRBD2 | TRBV19 | TGTGCCAGTAGATACTCATCGCTAGCGGGGACTGAGCAGTTCTTC | CASRYSSLAGTEQFF
TRBJ2-2 | TRBD2 | TRBV30 | TGTGCCTTTCCGGGACTAGCGAACACCGGGGAGCTGTTTTTT | CAFPGLANTGELFF
TRBJ1-4 | - | TRBV6-5 | TGTGCCAGCAGTTACGGGGAACAGGGTAAACTGTTTTTT | CASSYGEQGKLFF
TRBJ1-2 | - | TRBV7-9 | TGTGCCAGCAGCTTAGGGACAGACGGCTACACCTTC | CASSLGTDGYTF
TRBJ1-1 | - | TRBV5-1 | TGCGCCAGCAGCCCTATACCAATGAACACTGAAGCTTTCTTT | CASSPIPMNTEAFF
TRBJ2-7 | - | TRBV28 | TGTGCCAGCACCCCCTGGACAGAAACCTACGAGCAGTACTTC | CASTPWTETYEQYF
TRBJ1-6 | - | TRBV25-1 | TGTGCCAGCAGTATGCGGGGGTTAGGTAATTCACCCCTCCACTTT | CASSMRGLGNSPLHF
TRBJ1-1 | - | TRBV30 | TGTGCCTGGGGAGGACGGACGAACACTGAAGCTTTCTTT | CAWGGRTNTEAFF
TRBJ2-3 | TRBD1 | TRBV7-2 | TGTGCCAGCAGCTTCACAGGGGTTAGCACAGATACGCAGTATTTT | CASSFTGVSTDTQYF
TRBJ1-5 | - | TRBV4-1 | TGCGCCAGCAGCCAAGGGTTGGCACTAGACAATCAGCCCCAGCATTTT | CASSQGLALDNQPQHF
TRBJ1-1 | - | TRBV6-5 | TGTGCCAGCACCGGGGGGCTCATGAACACTGAAGCTTTCTTT | CASTGGLMNTEAFF
TRBJ1-1 | TRBD1 | TRBV6-5 | TGTGCCAGCAGTTACTCGAGCACAGGGGGGAACACTGAAGCTTTCTTT | CASSYSSTGGNTEAFF
TRBJ2-3 | - | TRBV5-6 | TGTGCCAGCAGACCGACAGTTAGCACAGATACGCAGTATTTT | CASRPTVSTDTQYF
TRBJ2-1 | - | TRBV7-9 | TGTGCCAGCAGCTTGGGCAGGGTATCTCTTGATGAGCAGTTCTTC | CASSLGRVSLDEQFF
TRBJ2-1 | - | TRBV5-6 | TGTGCCAGCAGCTCCAGTTTTTTGTACAATGAGCAGTTCTTC | CASSSSFLYNEQFF
TRBJ2-1 | - | TRBV5-4 | TGTGCCAGCAGCTTGGGGCTAGCGAGCTCCTACAATGAGCAGTTCTTC | CASSLGLASSYNEQFF
TRBJ2-7 | TRBD1 | TRBV28 | TGTGCCAGCAGTCCTATCGGACAGGGGATCGCCTACGAGCAGTACTTC | CASSPIGQGIAYEQYF
TRBJ1-4 | - | TRBV28 | TGTGCCAGCAGCGACGGGGCGCGGGGAAAACTGTTTTTT | CASSDGARGKLFF
TRBJ1-1 | - | TRBV18 | TGTGCCAGCTCACCGGCGGACAGTAGCACTGAAGCTTTCTTT | CASSPADSSTEAFF
TRBJ2-7 | - | TRBV27 | TGTGCCAGCAGTTTGTTTGGGGGGAACGAGCAGTACTTC | CASSLFGGNEQYF
TRBJ2-2 | - | TRBV18 | TGTGCCAGTTGTGGTGAGGGTCGCGACACCGGGGAGCTGTTTTTT | CASCGEGRDTGELFF
TRBJ2-7 | - | TRBV2 | TGTGCCAGTAGTTCGATCAGGGATTACTACGAGCAGTACTTC | CASSSIRDYYEQYF
TRBJ2-7 | - | TRBV30 | TGTGCCTGGAGTGTACAATCCTACGAGCAGTACTTC | CAWSVQSYEQYF
TRBJ1-2 | TRBD1 | TRBV5-4 | TGTGCCAGCAGCCGAGGGACAGATAGCTATGGCTACACCTTC | CASSRGTDSYGYTF
TRBJ2-3 | TRBD2 | TRBV11-2 | TGTGCCAGCAGCCCCGAACTAGCGTCCGGCACAGATACGCAGTATTTT | CASSPELASGTDTQYF
TRBJ1-1 | TRBD1 | TRBV9 | TGTGCCAGCAGCGTAGCTGGGGCAGGGGGCGCGAACACTGAAGCTTTCTTT | CASSVAGAGGANTEAFF
TRBJ1-2 | - | TRBV5-1 | TGCGCCAGCAGCTTGGACGCTACAGGATCGGACTACACCTTC | CASSLDATGSDYTF
TRBJ2-5 | TRBD1 | TRBV7-3 | TGTGCCAGCAGTCCCGGACAGGCACAAGAGACCCAGTACTTC | CASSPGQAQETQYF
TRBJ1-1 | - | TRBV27 | TGTGCCAGCAGTTTGAACAGACAGAACACTGAAGCTTTCTTT | CASSLNRQNTEAFF
TRBJ2-1 | TRBD1 | TRBV25-1 | TGTGCCAGCAGTCCCCAGGACAGGGAGGAACAGTTCTTC | CASSPQDREEQFF
TRBJ2-7 | TRBD2 | TRBV4-1 | TGCGCCAGCAGAAATCTGGGACTAGCGGATTTTGGGGAGCAGTACTTC | CASRNLGLADFGEQYF
TRBJ2-7 | TRBD1 | TRBV18 | TGTGCCAGCTCACCGTTTCCCCGGACAGGGGGGTACGAGCAGTACTTC | CASSPFPRTGGYEQYF
TRBJ2-1 | TRBD2 | TRBV7-3 | TGTGCCAGCAGCCTCCCGGGACTAGCGAGGAATGAGCAGTTCTTC | CASSLPGLARNEQFF